This record concerns one TCR beta chain sequence. What it binds is not known. These data are taken from a study of shared clonotypes between healthy human individuals. The study, taken as a whole, reports: A generally larger estimated richness was seen in naive subsets than in memory subsets.

Germline lookup yields CDR1 SGHTA and CDR2 FQGTGA. Trimming removed 5 bases from V and 0 bases from J, with 17 bases in between. The CDR3 is 18 amino acids. TCRdb's copy holds only in-frame clones and misses some; the assay was immunoSEQ multiplex PCR. The data contain some 660,000 clones, around four fifths of them singletons. The sequenced sample was memory CD4+ T cells sorted from blood. Documented subset: CD45RA-negative fraction. This clonotype was obtained from a woman younger than 45 in good health. This rearrangement joins TRBV7-3 to TRBJ2-6, with a weak D call TRBD2 (6 bases). As DNA, the CDR3 is TGTGCCAGCAGCCTGCCGGGACTCTCCAGCTCTGGGGCCAACGTCCTGACTTTC. Translating it yields CASSLPGLSSSGANVLTF.